This entry lists 8 T cell receptor beta chains sequenced from one sample in a study of blood T cell repertoires in COVID-19. Libraries were prepared by immunoSEQ multiplex PCR; TCRdb keeps only in-frame clonotypes and omits some of them. The table records under 150,000 clones, more than 70% of them present only once. The sequencing input was peripheral blood. These TCRs come from a human donor in a cohort sampled during active COVID-19.

This chain links TRBV7-8 with TRBJ2-3; D possibly corresponds to TRBD1 (6 bases). Germline V gene sequence: CDR1 SGHVS, CDR2 FQNEAQ. V lost 4 bases, J lost 1 base, and 12 bases lay in between. The CDR3 covers 15 residues. The CDR3 DNA reads as TGTGCCAGCAGCTCCCCTTGGACAGGCACAGATACGCAGTATTTT. This encodes CASSSPWTGTDTQYF. The variable domain in full, with the rest retrieved from reference TRBV7-8 and TRBJ2-3, is GAGVSQSPRYKVAKRGQDVALRCDPISGHVSLFWYQQALGQGPEFLTYFQNEAQLDKSGLPSDRFFAERPEGSVSTLKIQRTQQEDSAVYLCASSSPWTGTDTQYFGPGTRLTVL.

V is TRBV5-1 and J is TRBJ1-6; D unclear. There are 15 residues in the CDR3. Trimming shortened V by 0 bases and J by 5 bases, and 9 bases separated the two germline ends. From germline, CDR1 is SGHRS and CDR2 YFSETQ. In DNA, the CDR3 is TGCGCCAGCAGCTTGGACCAGAGGAATAATTCACCCCTCCACTTT. Protein sequence: CASSLDQRNNSPLHF.

This clone was detected only a few times. V usage is TRBV18 and J usage is TRBJ2-7, with 7 bases matching TRBD2. V lost 6 bases, J lost 3 bases, and 5 bases stayed unmatched. This CDR3 comprises 13 residues. Germline-derived CDR1 and CDR2 are KGHSH and LQKENI. CDR3 protein: CASSAGGSYEQYF. The CDR3 nucleotides read TGTGCCAGCTCTGCCGGCGGGAGCTACGAGCAGTACTTC.

In its sample, this clone was seen once. The CDR3 DNA follows: TGTGCCAGCAGCGTAACAGGGGGCTACGAGCAGTACTTC. Protein product: CASSVTGGYEQYF. The genes are TRBV9 and TRBJ2-7, with TRBD1 matching over 8 bases. Per germline, CDR1 SGDLS and CDR2 YYNGEE. V shed 1 base and J 3 bases; nucleotides not matched to a gene: 0. The CDR3 extends over 13 amino acids.

CDR3 loop: CASSYWDSGGNQPQHF. As DNA, the CDR3 is TGTGCCAGCAGTTACTGGGACTCCGGGGGCAATCAGCCCCAGCATTTT. The chain couples TRBV6-2 or TRBV6-3 to TRBJ1-5, with TRBD1 as a possible D gene (5 bases). With 1 base removed from V and 2 bases from J, the gap between germline ends came to 12 bases. CDR1 MNHEY and CDR2 SVGEGT come from the germline V gene. The CDR3 has 16 residues.

The CDR3 nucleotides read TGTGCCAGCAGCTGGGGCCCTCTGGAAACTCAAGCTTTCTTT. It specifies CASSWGPLETQAFF. The chain couples TRBV7-2 to TRBJ1-1, with D possibly matching TRBD1 (5 bases). Trimming took off 4 bases at V and 9 bases at J, with 18 bases between the two ends. CDR3 length: 14 residues. Germline CDR1 and CDR2: SGHTA and FQGNSA. The variable domain in full, completed from reference TRBV7-2 and TRBJ1-1, reads GAGVSQSPSNKVTEKGKDVELRCDPISGHTALYWYRQSLGQGLEFLIYFQGNSAPDKSGLPSDRFSAERTGGSVSTLTIQRTQQEDSAVYLCASSWGPLETQAFFGQGTRLTVV.

This chain uses TRBV14 with TRBJ2-1, with 8 bases that match TRBD1. The CDR3 length is 15 residues. Trimming cost V 8 bases and J 1 base; bases outside gene matches: 7. Germline-derived CDR1 and CDR2 are SGHDN and FVKESK. CDR3 sequence reads: CASRDRGSSYNEQFF. The CDR3 bases are TGTGCCAGCCGCGACAGGGGTTCTTCCTACAATGAGCAGTTCTTC.

J is TRBJ2-5 and V is TRBV7-8; D might be TRBD2 (8 bases). Between the trimmed V and J ends, which lost 6 bases and 13 bases, there was a span of 21 bases. Germline values: CDR1 SGHVS, CDR2 FQNEAQ. The CDR3 consists of 13 residues. CDR3 loop: CASSIAGKGAWYF. The CDR3 nucleotides are TGTGCCAGCAGTATAGCGGGGAAGGGGGCTTGGTACTTC.